This TCR beta chain was sequenced for a study of Graves' ophthalmopathy and Graves' hyperthyroidism (dated by TCRdb to the late 2010s). Describing the broader study: Peripheral blood was collected at initial diagnosis, before any treatment. Following sampling, methimazole starting at 30 mg daily was administered to hyperthyroidism patients, and high-dose intravenous methylprednisolone was administered to ophthalmopathy patients. To tell Graves' ophthalmopathy apart from Graves' hyperthyroidism, and to predict which patients would progress to ophthalmopathy, the study relied on TCR beta repertoire signatures. In over five hyperthyroidism patients, the T-cell repertoires found in thyroid tissue were compared with those found in blood. In total, approximately 130 blood samples were TCR-sequenced: some 40 ophthalmopathy, under 85 hyperthyroidism and some 17 hyperthyroidism-to-ophthalmopathy patients. An independent validation cohort comprised under 20 hyperthyroidism patients and over 15 patients who later progressed from hyperthyroidism to ophthalmopathy. The roughly 99 discovery patients were divided at random into training and test sets in a 7:3 ratio. A discovery set of about 99 patients (43 ophthalmopathy, 55 to 60 stable hyperthyroidism) was enrolled to explore V-J signatures distinguishing ophthalmopathy from hyperthyroidism. The full study reports these points: Sample size was not predetermined statistically, and investigators were not blinded to group allocation. Among expanded thyroid clonotypes with frequency above 0.001, most also showed up in blood, which suggests that blood repertoires may reflect the thyroid immune response. In cross-validation, the 13-signature model distinguished ophthalmopathy from stable hyperthyroidism with roughly 90% sensitivity and roughly 81% specificity, and in the test set the corresponding values were about 80% and 75%. In validation, the model predicted ophthalmopathy progression with about 71% sensitivity and around 72% specificity; more than ten predicted patients were CT-confirmed with GO in a median of about 6.2 months.

This clonotype was seen only a few times. Its antigen is currently not known. The input lacks base qualities; no much larger clone sits a single base away. Ophthalmopathy patients were characterized by moderately to severely active disease, a Clinical Activity Score of at least 3, a NOSPECS grade of at least 4, and a disease duration under 3 months. Patients with other autoimmune diseases, uncontrolled infections, pregnancy or lactation were excluded from the study. Diagnosis was based on clinical symptoms, serum thyroxine, TRAb, thyroid ultrasound and orbital computed tomography. Using Ficoll-Paque density gradient centrifugation, PBMCs were isolated from about 9.4 ml of fresh peripheral blood. Trizol reagent was used to extract the total RNA, and its quality was then checked on an Agilent 2100 Bioanalyzer. TCR beta CDR3 regions were amplified from RNA transcripts for repertoire sequencing. HTBI primers and the Qiagen OneStep RT-PCR kit were used in a first-round RT-PCR, which was followed by a second-round multiplex PCR, size selection and purification. Sequencing of the libraries was carried out on an Illumina HiSeq2000 in paired-end mode with 100 bp reads. The original methods were these. SOAPnuke was used to process the reads, throwing out any read that had adapters, had uncalled bases, had a mean Phred below 15, or lacked an exact constant-primer or identifier match. High-quality paired reads were merged with COPE v1.2.5. Each unique nucleotide sequence was treated as a clonotype, and MiTCR v1.1 was used to align the clonotypes to the IMGT TRB V, D and J references. Analysis was restricted to V-J combinations with a frequency above 0.0001, which covered 99% to 99.2% of repertoires. For each V-J combination, a TCR clonal expansion and chaos score was defined as F50 clonal expansion divided by the chaos observed in the TCRdist matrix. Welch's t-statistics and random forest were used to narrow the features down to approximately twelve V-J combinations, which were then fed into a naive Bayes classifier. Thyroid-blood repertoire similarity was quantified with the Morisita-Horn index. TCRdb applied fastp at Q25 and MiXCR to the public reads, then kept only in-frame beta chains. Each entry is one CDR3 protein sequence, shown with its most common DNA and genes. The V and J calls were determined by TCRdb, not by the authors. The sample records approximately 210,000 distinct CDR3 sequences, roughly 21% of which are singletons. Roughly 44% of the sample rests with the top ten.

The CDR3 goes from the cysteine to the phenylalanine over 15 residues. Of all the DNA, just the CDR3 is kept, 45 bases in frame from base 1. Based on the germline V gene, the CDR1 and CDR2 sequences are SNHLY and FYNNEI. V is trimmed back by 3 bases and J by 7 bases, and the junction contains 8 bases that no gene match accounts for. This chain joins TRBV2 to TRBJ1-2; a stretch of 10 junction bases matches TRBD1. The receptor comes from a woman aged 45 to 65 with Graves' ophthalmopathy. Donor details come from another sample of the same person, matched by shared clones. Specimen: peripheral blood. The bases are TGTGCCAGCAGTGACATGCGGACAGGGGGAAGTGGCTACACCTTC. This is translated as CASSDMRTGGSGYTF.